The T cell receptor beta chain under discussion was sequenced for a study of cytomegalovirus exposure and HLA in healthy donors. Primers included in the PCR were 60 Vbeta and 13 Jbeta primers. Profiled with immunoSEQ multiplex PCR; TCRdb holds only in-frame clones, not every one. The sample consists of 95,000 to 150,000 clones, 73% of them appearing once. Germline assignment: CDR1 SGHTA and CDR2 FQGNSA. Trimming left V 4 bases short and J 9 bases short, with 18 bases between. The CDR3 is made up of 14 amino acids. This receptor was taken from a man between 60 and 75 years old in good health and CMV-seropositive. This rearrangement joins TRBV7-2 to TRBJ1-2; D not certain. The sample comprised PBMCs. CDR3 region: CASSYTGSATSYTF. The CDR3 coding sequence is TGTGCCAGCAGCTACACCGGGAGTGCGACGAGCTACACCTTC. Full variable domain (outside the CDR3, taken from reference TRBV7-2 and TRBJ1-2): GAGVSQSPSNKVTEKGKDVELRCDPISGHTALYWYRQSLGQGLEFLIYFQGNSAPDKSGLPSDRFSAERTGGSVSTLTIQRTQQEDSAVYLCASSYTGSATSYTFGSGTRLTVV.